Below are 30 T cell receptor beta chains sequenced from a single sample in a study of tumor-infiltrating lymphocytes in primary liver carcinoma. With roughly 0.5 ug total RNA as template and a constant-region primer, TCR beta cDNA was made. Construction of TCR beta libraries relied on three successive nested multiplex PCR rounds employing slightly modified ARM-PCR. PCR rounds one and two used TRBV1-TRBV30 forward primers with a C-beta reverse primer for around 11 cycles each. TCRdb recomputed calls from the multiplex PCR reads with MiXCR, one row per CDR3 protein. This sample has about 310,000 distinct CDR3 sequences; 50% to 70% occur once, and the top ten carry about 9.4%. They got blood RNA out of unsorted whole blood and also pulled out germline DNA. The sample comprised peripheral blood. These receptors were taken from a man aged 35-49 years with primary liver carcinoma and hepatitis B virus infection.

In the case of this clonotype: This may be a read error, as it is one base from a much larger clone. The J gene is TRBJ2-5, the V gene TRBV4-2; a possible D gene is TRBD1 (6 bases). There are 15 residues in the CDR3. The germline gives CDR1 LGHNA, CDR2 YNFKEQ. This CDR3 reads CASGQDRSLSATQYF. The DNA of the CDR3 is TGTGCCAGCGGCCAAGACAGGTCACTATCGGCGACCCAGTACTTC.

To note about this clonotype: At one boundary the junction diverges from the germline segment, which might be a read error. The rearrangement uses TRBV12-3 or TRBV12-4 and TRBJ2-7; 9 nucleotides agree with TRBD1. CDR3 length equals 15 residues. The CDR3 region has the DNA TGTGCCAGCTGTTTGGCGGGGATGGACAGGGGCGAGCAGTACTTC. Its translation: CASCLAGMDRGEQYF.

The V gene is TRBV27, the J gene TRBJ2-1; D uncertain. The V gene lost 6 bases and the J gene lost 0 bases, with 6 bases spanning the gap. The germline CDR1 and CDR2 sequences are MNHEY and SMNVEV (reference sequence). There are 13 residues in the CDR3. Here the CDR3 DNA reads TGTGCCAGCAGACAGAGCTCCTACAATGAGCAGTTCTTC. Translation gives CASRQSSYNEQFF.

This clonotype has only one observation. Since a much larger clone is just one base distant, this may be a read error. V and J are TRBV10-2 and TRBJ2-2; D uncertain. This CDR3 spans 13 amino acids. Germline CDR1 is WSHSY and CDR2 is SAAADI. The germline V and J ends were trimmed by 4 bases and 6 bases, with 9 bases remaining between them. CDR3 loop: CASSVSEAGELFF. The CDR3 DNA follows: TGCGCCAGCAGTGTGAGTGAGGCCGGGGAGCTGTTTTTT.

The CDR3 bases are TGTGCCAGCAACTTATGGGGTCCTGGGGCCAACGTCCTGACTTTC. It is translated as CASNLWGPGANVLTF. The rearrangement joins TRBV5-6 to TRBJ2-6, with D unresolved. Per the germline V gene, CDR1 is SGHDT and CDR2 is YYEEEE. This CDR3 has 15 amino acids. V lost 6 bases and J 2 bases, leaving 12 bases between the germline ends. Looking up the rest from reference TRBV5-6 and TRBJ2-6 gives the full variable domain: DAGVTQSPTHLIKTRGQQVTLRCSPKSGHDTVSWYQQALGQGPQFIFQYYEEEERQRGNFPDRFSGHQFPNYSSELNVNALLLGDSALYLCASNLWGPGANVLTFGAGSRLTVL.

This clonotype was picked up a small number of times. The junction departs from germline at one end; a sequencing error may be responsible. The genes are TRBV5-4 and TRBJ1-5; 7 bases are shared with TRBD1. Germline V gene sequence: CDR1 SGHNT, CDR2 YYREEE (reference sequence). CDR3 length: 13 residues. The CDR3 DNA follows: TGTGCCAGCAGCTGGGACAGCAATCAGTCCCAGCATTTT. Its translation: CASSWDSNQSQHF.

As concerns this clonotype: A read error is likely, as this CDR3 ends without the conserved phenylalanine or tryptophan. The chain joins TRBV12-3 or TRBV12-4 to TRBJ2-4, with D perhaps being TRBD1 or TRBD2 (5 bases each). The CDR3 sequence is 15 residues long. V shed 3 bases and J shed 4 bases, with 13 bases lying between them. CDR3 DNA sequence: TGTGCCAGCAGTTTCAGTCGGGACCAGAAAAACATTCAGTACTTA. This translates into CASSFSRDQKNIQYL.

Worth noting for this clonotype: A clone one base away is much larger, so this may be a read error. The genes are TRBV6-6 and TRBJ2-7; D is possibly TRBD2 (5 bases). The CDR3 has 12 amino acids. Germline lookup yields CDR1 MNHNY and CDR2 SVGAGI (reference sequence). The CDR3 DNA reads as TGTGGCAGCACCGGGGACTCCTACGAGCAGTACTTC. This gives the protein CGSTGDSYEQYF.

V and J are TRBV5-4 and TRBJ2-7; TRBD2 matches 7 bases. The V and J ends lost 4 bases and 6 bases, in that order; junction bases with no gene match: 7. The CDR3 extends over 13 amino acids. Germline V gene sequence: CDR1 SGHNT, CDR2 YYREEE (reference sequence). CDR3: CASSDDSSGEQYF. In DNA, the CDR3 is TGTGCCAGCAGCGATGACTCTAGCGGCGAGCAGTACTTC. The whole variable domain, remainder taken from reference TRBV5-4 and TRBJ2-7, is ETGVTQSPTHLIKTRGQQVTLRCSSQSGHNTVSWYQQALGQGPQFIFQYYREEENGRGNFPPRFSGLQFPNYSSELNVNALELDDSALYLCASSDDSSGEQYFGPGTRLTVT.

This clonotype came up once. Just one base apart from a much larger clone, this may be a read error. The chain carries TRBV4-3 and TRBJ2-7; D gene uncertain. CDR1 is LGHNA, CDR2 YSLEER, per germline. The CDR3 runs to 14 residues. The CDR3 DNA reads as TGCACCAGCAGTTCAGCCCTGCGCTCCTACGAGCAGTACTTC. Translating it yields CTSSSALRSYEQYF.

The chain has TRBV11-2 and TRBJ2-3; the D gene could be TRBD1 or TRBD2 (5 bases each). Germline values: CDR1 SGHAT, CDR2 FQNNGV. This CDR3 spans 16 amino acids. Trimming took 8 bases from V and 4 from J, leaving 22 bases between them. CDR3 protein: CASGNGASTPPDTQYF. The CDR3 DNA is TGTGCCAGCGGTAACGGGGCTTCGACACCCCCAGATACGCAGTATTTT.

The CDR3 nucleotides are TGTGCCAGCAGCCCGCCCGGATCCCAACCCCGAGAGACCCAGTACTTC. Residues: CASSPPGSQPRETQYF. The rearrangement joins TRBV7-9 to TRBJ2-5; D remains ambiguous. Germline values: CDR1 SEHNR, CDR2 FQNEAQ (reference sequence). V was shortened by 5 bases and J by 4 bases, with 20 bases between the two germline ends. This CDR3 has 16 amino acids.

Comment on this clonotype: Mismatch with germline at one junction end may stem from a read error. The chain employs TRBV5-1 and TRBJ2-1; 10 nucleotides line up with TRBD2. From germline, CDR1 is SGHRS and CDR2 YFSETQ. CDR3 length: 16 residues. CDR3 loop: CASSPGLAVGYNEHFF. CDR3 coding DNA: TGCGCCAGCAGCCCTGGACTAGCGGTAGGGTACAATGAGCATTTCTTC.

On this clonotype: Germline is not matched at one junction end, which may reflect a read error. This chain connects TRBV12-3 or TRBV12-4 to TRBJ2-5; possible D gene TRBD2, 6 bases. CDR3 length: 14 residues. The CDR3, as DNA: TGTACCAGCAGTTTGGGAGGTAAGCAAGAGGCCCAGTACTTC. It specifies CTSSLGGKQEAQYF.

Concerning this clonotype: This may stem from a read error, because a much larger clone lies one nucleotide away. V gene TRBV5-4 combines with J gene TRBJ2-5, with D possibly TRBD2 on 7 matching bases. The germline V and J ends were trimmed by 0 bases and 5 bases, with 14 bases remaining between them. Germline CDR1 SGHNT, CDR2 YYREEE (reference sequence). The CDR3 is made up of 15 amino acids. The CDR3 protein is CASSLGDGGPETQYF. Here the CDR3 DNA reads TGTGCCAGCAGCTTGGGGGACGGGGGGCCTGAGACCCAGTACTTC.

This chain links TRBV12-3 or TRBV12-4 with TRBJ2-3, with TRBD2 matching 14 bases. After removal of 8 bases from V and 5 bases from J, the junction contained 12 bases not matched to a gene. The CDR3 length is 17 residues. CDR3 DNA: TGTGCCAGCGGTTCCCCGACTAGCGGGAGGGCAAGAGATACGCAGTATTTT. It translates to CASGSPTSGRARDTQYF.

For this clonotype: One junction end disagrees with the germline gene, perhaps due to a read error. This rearrangement joins TRBV6-5 to TRBJ2-1; D uncertain. Germline CDR1 is MNHEY and CDR2 is SVGAGI. The CDR3 contains 15 residues. CDR3 coding DNA: TGTGCCAGCAGACCGTATACGAGCTCCTACAATGAGCAATTCTTC. The encoded protein is CASRPYTSSYNEQFF.

The V and J genes are TRBV30 and TRBJ2-1; 9 bases align to TRBD2. The CDR3 has 12 residues. Germline V lookup: CDR1 GTSNPN, CDR2 SVGIG (reference sequence). V was clipped by 4 bases and J by 5 bases; unmatched bases: 0. This chain's CDR3 is CAWTSGNNEQFF. The CDR3 coding sequence is TGTGCCTGGACTAGCGGGAACAATGAGCAGTTCTTC.

Details on this clonotype: A read error may produce the germline difference seen at one junction end. The rearrangement links TRBV29-1 to TRBJ1-6; 7 bases are a match to TRBD1. CDR3 size: 13 residues. From germline, CDR1 is SQVTM and CDR2 ANQGSEA. The CDR3 loop is CSARDRNSSPLFF. In DNA, the CDR3 is TGCAGCGCGAGGGACAGAAATTCATCACCCCTCTTCTTT.

This clonotype was counted only a few times. A much more abundant neighbour one base away suggests this may be a read error. The chain combines TRBV6-1 with TRBJ2-4, with a weak D call TRBD2 (6 bases). The CDR3 extends over 15 amino acids. Germline CDR1 and CDR2: MNHNS and SASEGT. CDR3 in DNA: TGTGCCAACAGTGACGCGGGGATAGCCAAAAACATTCAGTACTTC. It is translated as CANSDAGIAKNIQYF.

Remarks on this clonotype: Since the CDR3 does not end with the conserved phenylalanine or tryptophan, this likely comes from a read error. This sequence joins TRBV7-9 and TRBJ2-2; tentative D call: TRBD1 (5 bases). Germline loops: CDR1 SEHNR, CDR2 FQNEAQ (reference sequence). This CDR3 has 13 amino acids. V was pared by 8 bases and J by 7 bases, with 14 bases between. DNA of the CDR3: TGTGCCAGCGCCCGTGCGGACATCGGGGAGCTGTTTATT. This gives the protein CASARADIGELFI.

This clonotype was observed at least ten times. This chain uses TRBV6-6 with TRBJ2-3; D remains ambiguous. CDR3 length equals 13 residues. V was pared by 3 bases and J by 4 bases, with 8 bases between. CDR1 MNHNY and CDR2 SVGAGI come from the germline V gene (reference sequence). The CDR3 region has the DNA TGTGCCAGCAGTTATGGGCTCGCAGATACGCAGTATTTT. Amino acid sequence: CASSYGLADTQYF.

This clonotype was seen ten or more times. This chain connects TRBV4-2 to TRBJ1-4; D is unclear. Germline V CDR1 and CDR2: LGHNA, YNFKEQ. The CDR3 is 18 amino acids. The V end lost 1 base, the J end lost 0 bases, and 15 bases lay between the germline ends. CDR3 DNA: TGTGCCAGCAGCCAAGGTGGCAGACGGGTATCAACTAATGAAAAACTGTTTTTT. Translated, it gives CASSQGGRRVSTNEKLFF.

This clonotype was found once. This sequence may be a read error, since a much larger clone differs from it by one base. The J gene is TRBJ2-1, the V gene TRBV11-2; a weak D match, TRBD1 (7 bases). This CDR3 contains 14 residues. Germline CDR1 and CDR2: SGHAT and FQNNGV. Trimming removed 1 base from V and 9 bases from J, with 13 bases in between. CDR3 sequence (DNA): TGTGCCAGCAGCTTAGGATCAGGGGGGAGTGAGCAGTTCTTC. Translated: CASSLGSGGSEQFF.

The V gene is TRBV2, the J gene TRBJ1-1, with 7 bases identical to TRBD1. Germline V gene data show CDR1 as SNHLY and CDR2 as FYNNEI. J was trimmed by 7 bases and V by 6 bases; bases with no gene match: 8. The length of the CDR3 is 13 residues. The DNA for the CDR3 is TGTGCCAGCAGGAGGGACAGTCAGGGTGAAGCTTTCTTT. It is translated as CASRRDSQGEAFF.

This clonotype was found a few times. This could be a read error, since a much larger clone is one nucleotide away. A read error is likely, as this CDR3 ends without the conserved phenylalanine or tryptophan. The chain joins TRBV6-6 to TRBJ2-2; D unresolved. V was clipped by 7 bases and J by 6 bases, with 12 bases between them. The CDR3 runs 13 residues. CDR1 MNHNY and CDR2 SVGAGI come from the germline V gene (reference sequence). The CDR3 spells CASTIMEPGELFI. The DNA of the CDR3 is TGTGCCAGCACCATCATGGAGCCCGGGGAGCTGTTTATT.

Turning to this clonotype: This clone may be a read error of a much larger clone one base away. The genes are TRBV29-1 and TRBJ2-3, with 8 nucleotides matching TRBD1. CDR1 is SQVTM and CDR2 is ANQGSEA in the germline V gene. The CDR3 spans 12 residues. The CDR3 sequence: CSVVPQGVTHYF. The CDR3, as DNA: TGCAGCGTTGTCCCACAGGGGGTTACGCACTATTTT.

As concerns this clonotype: A read error may account for a junction end that differs from germline. The V call is TRBV5-1, the J call TRBJ1-4; TRBD1 matches at 10 bases. The germline V gene has CDR1 SGHRS and CDR2 YFSETQ. This CDR3 is built from 15 residues. This chain's CDR3 is CTSSVGQGKGEKLFF. In nucleotides, the CDR3 is TGCACCAGCAGCGTGGGACAGGGGAAAGGGGAAAAACTGTTTTTT.

A remark on this clonotype: A much more abundant neighbour one base away suggests this may be a read error. The V and J genes are TRBV11-3 and TRBJ2-1; 10 bases align to TRBD1. Looked up from germline, CDR1 is SGHNT and CDR2 is YENEEA. V dropped 5 bases and J dropped 6; count of bases not matched to a gene: 7. The CDR3 totals 15 residues. The CDR3 loop reads CASSVPGQGLNEQFF. CDR3 bases: TGTGCCAGCAGCGTCCCGGGACAGGGGCTCAATGAGCAGTTCTTC. Looking up the rest from reference TRBV11-3 and TRBJ2-1 gives the full variable domain: EAGVVQSPRYKIIEKKQPVAFWCNPISGHNTLYWYLQNLGQGPELLIRYENEEAVDDSQLPKDRFSAERLKGVDSTLKIQPAELGDSAVYLCASSVPGQGLNEQFFGPGTRLTVL.

The chain has TRBV5-4 and TRBJ2-1, with D perhaps TRBD2 (5 bases). The germline gives CDR1 SGHNT, CDR2 YYREEE (reference sequence). The CDR3 has 15 residues. Trimming stripped 2 bases from V and 2 bases from J, with 11 bases between. Here the CDR3 reads CASSFESGPYNEQFF. As DNA, the CDR3 is TGTGCCAGCAGCTTTGAGAGCGGACCCTACAATGAGCAGTTCTTC.